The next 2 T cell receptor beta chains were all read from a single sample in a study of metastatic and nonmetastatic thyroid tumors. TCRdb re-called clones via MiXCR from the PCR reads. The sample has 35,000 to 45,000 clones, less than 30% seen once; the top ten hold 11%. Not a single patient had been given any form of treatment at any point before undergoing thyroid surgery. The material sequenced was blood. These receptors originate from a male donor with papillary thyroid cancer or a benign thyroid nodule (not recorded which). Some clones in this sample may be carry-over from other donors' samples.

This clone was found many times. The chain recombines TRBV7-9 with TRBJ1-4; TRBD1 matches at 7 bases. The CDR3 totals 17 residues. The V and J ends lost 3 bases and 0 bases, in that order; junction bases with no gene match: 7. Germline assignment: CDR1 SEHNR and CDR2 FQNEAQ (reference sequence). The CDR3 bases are TGTGCCAGCAGCTTGGACGACAGGGAGGCAACTAATGAAAAACTGTTTTTT. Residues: CASSLDDREATNEKLFF.

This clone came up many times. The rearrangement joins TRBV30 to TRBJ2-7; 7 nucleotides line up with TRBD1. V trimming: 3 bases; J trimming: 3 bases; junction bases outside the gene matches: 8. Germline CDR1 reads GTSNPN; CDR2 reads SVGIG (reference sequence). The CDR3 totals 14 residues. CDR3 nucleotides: TGTGCCTGGAGCAGAAATTCAGGGGGCTACGAGCAGTACTTC. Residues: CAWSRNSGGYEQYF.